Shown below are 5 T cell receptor beta chains from a single sample sequenced in a study of T cells in localized non-small cell lung cancer (dated by TCRdb to between 2020 and 2021). The library was generated by the immunoSEQ multiplex PCR assay. TCRdb carries this immuneACCESS record with in-frame sequences only. Its versions omit some clonotypes, under half of them owing to an unresolved V gene in the studies checked, with the rest unexplained. This sample comprises fewer than 1,500 clones, more than 25% of them detected only once. The ten largest clones take up approximately 7.9% of the sample. The sample was lung tumor tissue, taken before any cancer treatment. The receptors come from a male donor at least 60 years old with stage II lung adenocarcinoma.

This clone is termed medium-sized. The chain joins TRBV6-8 to TRBJ2-2; weak D call: TRBD2 (7 bases). The V end was cut by 11 bases, the J end by 4 bases, with 11 bases between. Germline V lookup: CDR1 MNHGY, CDR2 SAAAGT. This CDR3 has 12 amino acids. CDR3: CAGGAGTGELFF. CDR3 in DNA: TGTGCCGGGGGGGCAGGCACCGGGGAGCTGTTTTTT.

This clone is deemed medium-sized. V is TRBV11-3 and J is TRBJ2-7; 10 bases are a match to TRBD2. V was pared by 5 bases and J by 9 bases, with 13 bases of the junction left unmatched. The CDR3 runs 15 residues. Germline-derived CDR1 and CDR2 are SGHNT and YENEEA. CDR3 bases: TGTGCCAGCAGCCCCGCCGGGACTAGCGTTGTGGTGCAGTACTTC. Translation: CASSPAGTSVVVQYF.

This clone has more than one count but fewer than ten. This chain connects TRBV6-8 to TRBJ1-1; D unclear. This CDR3 is built from 12 residues. Germline CDR1 is MNHGY and CDR2 is SAAAGT. Trimming cost V 6 bases and J 10 bases, with 15 bases left between them. CDR3 amino acids: CASSLNPNGAFF. CDR3 DNA sequence: TGTGCCAGCAGCCTAAACCCGAACGGAGCTTTCTTT.

This clone occurred a few times. The chain recombines TRBV11-3 with TRBJ1-5, with D perhaps TRBD1 (5 bases). Trimming took off 5 bases at V and 7 bases at J, with 18 bases between the two ends. In germline, CDR1 is SGHNT, CDR2 YENEEA. The CDR3 contains 15 residues. The CDR3 nucleotides read TGTGCCAGCAGCAAAACCGACGCAGGGAGGCAGCCCCAGCATTTT. This translates into CASSKTDAGRQPQHF.

This clone appeared a few times. V and J are TRBV6-8 and TRBJ1-2; D is unclear. Between the trimmed V and J ends, which lost 2 bases and 8 bases, there was a span of 9 bases. Germline V lookup: CDR1 MNHGY, CDR2 SAAAGT. This CDR3 spans 12 amino acids. In DNA form, the CDR3 reads TGTGCCAGCAGTTACGTCCAGGACGGCTACACCTTC. It is translated as CASSYVQDGYTF.